The 23 T cell receptor beta chains presented below share a single source sample, sequenced in a study of T cell responses to AZD1222 COVID-19 vaccine (dated by TCRdb to the early 2020s). The sample's time point, from its label and the paper: baseline before first vaccination. The receptor library was made with the immunoSEQ multiplex PCR assay. The table comes from immuneACCESS by way of TCRdb, which keeps in-frame sequences with V and J called. Part of the clones is missing from these tables; in studies checked, under half for an unresolved V gene and the rest for unknown reasons. The sample has about 120,000 clones on record, approximately 85% of them singletons. The top ten constitute 1.5% to 2% of the sample. Sequenced here: peripheral blood, sampled on day 0 of AZD1222 vaccination. Receptors originate from an adult in good health.

The chain combines TRBV6-4 with TRBJ1-1; D is unclear. The ends were cut back, 4 bases at V and 0 bases at J, with 6 bases in the middle. From germline, CDR1 is MRHNA and CDR2 SNTAGT. This CDR3 is built from 13 residues. CDR3 loop: CASSASMNTEAFF. The CDR3 DNA is TGTGCCAGCAGTGCCTCCATGAACACTGAAGCTTTCTTT.

This CDR3 is CASSPRLDHEQFF. The CDR3 bases are TGTGCCAGCAGCCCCCGATTGGACCATGAGCAGTTCTTC. The chain is built from TRBV11-2 and TRBJ2-1; D remains ambiguous. Germline CDR1 is SGHAT and CDR2 is FQNNGV. Trimming took off 5 bases at V and 8 bases at J, with 13 bases between the two ends. CDR3 length: 13 residues.

The J gene is TRBJ1-5, the V gene TRBV25-1; maybe TRBD1 (5 bases). V gave up 3 bases and J gave up 2 bases, with 14 bases separating them. This CDR3 region has 16 residues. CDR1 and CDR2 (germline): MGHDK, SYGVNS. In DNA, the CDR3 is TGTGCCAGCAGTGACGTAGGGGCGGCTGGCAATCAGCCCCAGCATTTT. Translating it yields CASSDVGAAGNQPQHF.

This chain links TRBV9 with TRBJ1-4; the D is unclear. The germline gives CDR1 SGDLS, CDR2 YYNGEE. The CDR3 is made up of 15 amino acids. The V end was cut by 0 bases, the J end by 0 bases, with 6 bases between. The CDR3 coding sequence is TGTGCCAGCAGCGTAGAGGGCGCAACTAATGAAAAACTGTTTTTT. Translation gives CASSVEGATNEKLFF.

The chain uses TRBV6-5 and TRBJ1-1; possibly TRBD1 for D (5 bases). CDR3 length: 14 residues. Trimming pared 4 bases from V and 8 bases from J, leaving 17 bases between. From germline, CDR1 is MNHEY and CDR2 SVGAGI. The CDR3 DNA is TGTGCCAGCAGTTGGGAGAGGGGTGGTCCGGAAGCTTTCTTT. Its protein is CASSWERGGPEAFF.

The chain combines TRBV29-1 with TRBJ2-4; 8 bases match TRBD1. J lost 2 bases, V lost 4 bases, and 4 bases had no gene match. CDR1 is SQVTM, CDR2 ANQGSEA, per germline. The CDR3 runs to 14 residues. Here the CDR3 reads CSVGTGLSKNIQYF. As DNA, the CDR3 is TGCAGCGTTGGGACAGGGTTATCCAAAAACATTCAGTACTTC.

The CDR3 bases are TGCGCCAGCAGTACCCAGGGAATGGGAAACACCATATATTTT. Translating gives CASSTQGMGNTIYF. The rearrangement links TRBV10-1 to TRBJ1-3; perhaps TRBD1 as D (5 bases). The CDR3 loop spans 14 amino acids. Trimming took 5 bases from V and 4 from J, leaving 12 bases between them. The germline V gene has CDR1 WNHNN and CDR2 SYGVQD (reference sequence).

The chain couples TRBV7-9 to TRBJ1-1; the match to TRBD1 covers 7 bases. V shed 6 bases, J shed 1 base, and the junction held 14 bases outside the gene matches. The CDR3 sequence is 17 residues long. Per the germline V gene, CDR1 is SEHNR and CDR2 is FQNEAQ (reference sequence). The chain's CDR3 is CASSNSMGQTSNTEAFF. In nucleotides, the CDR3 is TGTGCCAGCAGTAATTCGATGGGACAGACATCGAACACTGAAGCTTTCTTT. The variable domain in full, with the rest retrieved from reference TRBV7-9 and TRBJ1-1, is DTGVSQNPRHKITKRGQNVTFRCDPISEHNRLYWYRQTLGQGPEFLTYFQNEAQLEKSRLLSDRFSAERPKGSFSTLEIQRTEQGDSAMYLCASSNSMGQTSNTEAFFGQGTRLTVV.

The V and J genes are TRBV7-9 and TRBJ1-5, with D uncertain. With 2 bases removed from V and 0 bases from J, the gap between germline ends came to 11 bases. This CDR3 has 16 amino acids. Germline V gene data show CDR1 as SEHNR and CDR2 as FQNEAQ (reference sequence). The CDR3 nucleotides are TGTGCCAGCAGCTTAAATGGAGGGTTTAGCAATCAGCCCCAGCATTTT. This translates into CASSLNGGFSNQPQHF.

This clone has a handful of counts. The chain combines TRBV28 with TRBJ2-3; 8 bases agree with TRBD2. The germline gives CDR1 MDHEN, CDR2 SYDVKM. V was clipped by 6 bases and J by 0 bases; unmatched bases: 5. The CDR3 contains 15 residues. DNA of the CDR3: TGTGCCAGCAGCCAAACTAGCGGAAGCACAGATACGCAGTATTTT. Encoded protein: CASSQTSGSTDTQYF.

The gene calls are TRBV7-3 and TRBJ2-3, with a tentative D call TRBD2 (6 bases). V lost 2 bases, J lost 5 bases, and 17 bases lay in between. The CDR3 runs 16 residues. The germline CDR1 and CDR2 sequences are SGHTA and FQGTGA. The CDR3 region is CASSLGAGGRGDTQYF. The DNA of the CDR3 is TGTGCCAGCAGCTTAGGAGCGGGCGGGCGGGGAGATACGCAGTATTTT.

The chain uses TRBV27 and TRBJ1-3, with D hard to call. Per germline, CDR1 MNHEY and CDR2 SMNVEV (reference sequence). The ends were cut back, 6 bases at V and 0 bases at J, with 9 bases in the middle. The CDR3 totals 14 residues. The CDR3 here is CASRDGGSGNTIYF. The CDR3 DNA is TGTGCCAGCAGGGACGGAGGCTCTGGAAACACCATATATTTT.

The chain is built from TRBV18 and TRBJ1-2, with a tentative D call TRBD1 (5 bases). Trimming shortened V by 6 bases and J by 7 bases, and 15 bases separated the two germline ends. The germline V gene encodes CDR1 KGHSH and CDR2 LQKENI. There are 13 residues in the CDR3. The CDR3 DNA is TGTGCCAGCTCGCCCAGGGAGATGGGTGGCTACACCTTC. Translated: CASSPREMGGYTF.

For the CDR3, the DNA is TGTGCCTGGAGCCGAGGACAGGGGCTAAGCTACAATGAGCAGTTCTTC. This sequence encodes CAWSRGQGLSYNEQFF. The chain links TRBV30 to TRBJ2-1, with TRBD1 matching over 9 bases. The CDR3 is made up of 16 amino acids. Trimming at V came to 3 bases and at J to 3 bases, leaving 9 bases not matched to a gene. In germline, CDR1 is GTSNPN, CDR2 SVGIG (reference sequence).

This clone is a singleton in its sample. V gene TRBV4-1 combines with J gene TRBJ1-5; D remains ambiguous. Germline lookup yields CDR1 MGHRA and CDR2 YSYEKL. Trimming cost V 3 bases and J 1 base, with 13 bases left between them. There are 16 residues in the CDR3. The CDR3 region has the DNA TGCGCCAGCAGCCACTACTTGAAGGGAAGCAATCAGCCCCAGCATTTT. It encodes CASSHYLKGSNQPQHF.

CDR3 DNA: TGCGCCAGCAGTGAGTCGCAGGGGGCGGATTCACCCCTCCACTTT. Protein product: CASSESQGADSPLHF. The rearrangement uses TRBV10-1 and TRBJ1-6; 8 nucleotides agree with TRBD1. The CDR3 consists of 15 residues. Trimming cost V 0 bases and J 8 bases; bases outside gene matches: 3. CDR1 WNHNN and CDR2 SYGVQD come from the germline V gene (reference sequence).

The rearrangement links TRBV12-5 to TRBJ2-2, with D unclear. In germline, CDR1 is LGHNT, CDR2 FRNRAP. The germline V and J ends were trimmed by 6 bases and 3 bases, with 11 bases remaining between them. This CDR3 comprises 14 residues. The CDR3 DNA follows: TGTGCTAGTGGCCCTTCAGGACACACCGGGGAGCTGTTTTTT. Translating gives CASGPSGHTGELFF.

The chain links TRBV18 to TRBJ1-1; D perhaps matches TRBD1 (6 bases). Germline CDR1 and CDR2: KGHSH and LQKENI. V lost 4 bases, J lost 6 bases, and 15 bases lay in between. The CDR3 is 14 residues long. The DNA for the CDR3 is TGTGCCAGCTCACAGCAGGGGACTCGCGCTGAAGCTTTCTTT. Protein sequence: CASSQQGTRAEAFF.

The V and J genes are TRBV11-3 and TRBJ2-1; D unclear. Between the trimmed V and J ends, which lost 5 bases and 4 bases, there was a span of 3 bases. Germline values: CDR1 SGHNT, CDR2 YENEEA. The CDR3 contains 11 residues. CDR3 bases: TGTGCCAGCAGCCAATACAATGAGCAGTTCTTC. Protein product: CASSQYNEQFF.

This chain connects TRBV10-1 to TRBJ2-1; 8 bases align to TRBD2. V lost 6 bases, J lost 7 bases, and 8 bases stayed unmatched. This CDR3 comprises 14 residues. Germline V CDR1 and CDR2: WNHNN, SYGVQD (reference sequence). The CDR3, as DNA: TGCGCCAGCAGAAATGAGCGGGGGTCGAATGAGCAGTTCTTC. It is translated as CASRNERGSNEQFF.

CDR3 nucleotide sequence: TGCGCCAGCAGCTTGGCCCAGGGCTATGGCTACACCTTC. Protein sequence: CASSLAQGYGYTF. The chain carries TRBV5-1 and TRBJ1-2, with D perhaps TRBD1 (5 bases). V gave up 0 bases and J gave up 4 bases, with 7 bases separating them. Germline values: CDR1 SGHRS, CDR2 YFSETQ. The CDR3 extends over 13 amino acids.

V usage is TRBV27 and J usage is TRBJ1-2, with 7 bases aligning to TRBD1. The CDR3 is 16 amino acids. Germline V gene sequence: CDR1 MNHEY, CDR2 SMNVEV (reference sequence). V shed 4 bases, J shed 8 bases, and the junction held 16 bases outside the gene matches. The CDR3 loop is CASSSGDRVEVAGYTF. The CDR3 DNA sequence: TGTGCCAGCAGTTCCGGCGACAGGGTGGAAGTGGCGGGCTACACCTTC.

The chain is built from TRBV19 and TRBJ1-6, with TRBD1 matching 7 bases. J lost 7 bases, V lost 4 bases, and 10 bases had no gene match. The CDR3 covers 16 residues. Germline V lookup: CDR1 LNHDA, CDR2 SQIVND (reference sequence). CDR3 in amino acids: CASSTNRGKWNSPLHF. Written as DNA, the CDR3 is TGTGCCAGTAGTACCAACAGGGGAAAGTGGAATTCACCCCTCCACTTT.